This record covers a single T cell receptor (beta chain). Assay: immunoSEQ multiplex PCR; the TCRdb copy retains only in-frame clones and omits some. The profile shows 55,000 to 80,000 clones, roughly four fifths of them singletons. Germline CDR1 and CDR2: SNHLY and FYNNEI. J lost 2 bases, V lost 6 bases, and 6 bases had no gene match. CDR3 length: 15 residues. This entry is derived from a study of blood T cell repertoires in COVID-19. The overall study: The United States, Italy and Spain were the sources of the acute and convalescent COVID-19 samples.

The chain uses TRBV2 and TRBJ2-3; 9 nucleotides match TRBD2. The source is a human donor in a cohort sampled during active COVID-19. The material sequenced was peripheral blood. The CDR3 nucleotides read TGTGCCAGCAGACCGCGGGGGGGGACCACAGATACGCAGTATTTT. Encoded protein: CASRPRGGTTDTQYF. The full variable domain, its missing parts supplied by reference TRBV2 and TRBJ2-3, is EPEVTQTPSHQVTQMGQEVILRCVPISNHLYFYWYRQILGQKVEFLVSFYNNEISEKSEIFDDQFSVERPDGSNFTLKIRSTKLEDSAMYFCASRPRGGTTDTQYFGPGTRLTVL.